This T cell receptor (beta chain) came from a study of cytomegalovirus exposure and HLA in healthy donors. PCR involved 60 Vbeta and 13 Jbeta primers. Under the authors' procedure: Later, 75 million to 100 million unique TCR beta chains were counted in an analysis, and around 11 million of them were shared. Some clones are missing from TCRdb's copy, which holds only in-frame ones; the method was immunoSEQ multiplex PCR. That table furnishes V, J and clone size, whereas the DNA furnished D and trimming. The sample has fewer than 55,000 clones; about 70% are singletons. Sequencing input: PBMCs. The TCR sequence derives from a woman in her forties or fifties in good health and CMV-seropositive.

The CDR3 DNA is TGTGCCAGCAGCTTGGCCACTTGGGACAGGGGCACTGAAGCTTTCTTT. This translates into CASSLATWDRGTEAFF. The rearrangement links TRBV5-6 to TRBJ1-1; TRBD1 matches at 10 bases. Germline CDR1 and CDR2: SGHDT and YYEEEE. The CDR3 extends over 16 amino acids. V was pared by 0 bases and J by 4 bases, with 6 bases of the junction left unmatched.